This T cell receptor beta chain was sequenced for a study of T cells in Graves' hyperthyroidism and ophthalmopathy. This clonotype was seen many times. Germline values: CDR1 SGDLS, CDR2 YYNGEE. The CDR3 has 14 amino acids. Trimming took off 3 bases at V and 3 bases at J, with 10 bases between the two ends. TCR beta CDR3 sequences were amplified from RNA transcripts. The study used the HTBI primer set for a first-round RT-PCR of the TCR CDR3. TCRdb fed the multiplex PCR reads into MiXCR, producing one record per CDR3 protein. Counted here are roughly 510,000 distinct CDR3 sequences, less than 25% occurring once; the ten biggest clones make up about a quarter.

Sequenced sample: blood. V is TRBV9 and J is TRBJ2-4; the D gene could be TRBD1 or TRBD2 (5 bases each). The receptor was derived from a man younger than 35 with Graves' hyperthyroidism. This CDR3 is CASSGGVVKNIQYF. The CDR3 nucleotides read TGTGCCAGCAGCGGAGGGGTGGTCAAAAACATTCAGTACTTC.